This passage covers 17 T cell receptor beta chains from one sample sequenced in a study of blood T cell repertoires in COVID-19. Method: immunoSEQ multiplex PCR; TCRdb's copy keeps in-frame clones and lacks some. The sample consists of 250,000 to 400,000 clones, about 90% of them appearing once. Sequencing input: peripheral blood. The receptors derive from a woman aged 30 to 39 with COVID-19, enrolled during active disease.

With respect to this clone: This CDR3 is also generated by other DNA sequences in the sample. The J gene is TRBJ2-7, the V gene TRBV5-1; no definite D call. V shed 0 bases and J shed 2 bases, with 6 bases lying between them. Germline V gene data show CDR1 as SGHRS and CDR2 as YFSETQ. The CDR3 is made up of 13 amino acids. CDR3 sequence: CASSLDRAYEQYF. DNA of the CDR3: TGCGCCAGCAGCTTGGACAGAGCCTACGAGCAGTACTTC.

The chain uses TRBV3-1 (or the pseudogene TRBV3-2) and TRBJ2-1; maybe TRBD2 (6 bases). The germline V gene encodes CDR1 LGHDT and CDR2 YNNKEL (reference sequence). The V end lost 3 bases, the J end lost 5 bases, and 26 bases lay between the germline ends. This CDR3 comprises 19 residues. This CDR3 is CASSHRMTRLEGRNNEQFF. The CDR3 DNA is TGTGCCAGCAGCCACCGAATGACTCGACTAGAAGGGCGGAACAATGAGCAGTTCTTC.

On this clone: The sample holds other DNA sequences that translate to the same CDR3. CDR3 protein: CASSIDHRVGYTF. DNA for the CDR3: TGTGCCAGTAGTATAGATCACAGAGTTGGCTACACCTTC. The genes are TRBV19 and TRBJ1-2, with D unclear. CDR3 length equals 13 residues. Trimming took off 0 bases at V and 7 bases at J, with 9 bases between the two ends. The germline V gene has CDR1 LNHDA and CDR2 SQIVND (reference sequence).

The chain joins TRBV6-5 to TRBJ2-7; TRBD1 matches 8 bases. Per the germline V gene, CDR1 is MNHEY and CDR2 is SVGAGI. The V gene end was trimmed by 6 bases and the J gene end by 4 bases; junction bases not matched to a gene: 5. The length of the CDR3 is 13 residues. The CDR3 sequence: CASSGTGSYEQYF. The CDR3 bases are TGTGCCAGCAGCGGGACAGGTTCGTACGAGCAGTACTTC.

This chain joins TRBV3-1 (or the pseudogene TRBV3-2) and TRBJ2-3, with TRBD2 matching over 7 bases. Germline V gene lookup returns CDR1 LGHDT and CDR2 YNNKEL (reference sequence). J lost 1 base, V lost 3 bases, and 7 bases had no gene match. The CDR3 is 16 amino acids. CDR3 sequence (DNA): TGTGCCAGCAGCCAGGGTATAGCGGGTGGCACAGATACGCAGTATTTT. It encodes CASSQGIAGGTDTQYF.

The J gene is TRBJ2-3, the V gene TRBV2, with TRBD2 matching 11 bases. Germline V CDR1 and CDR2: SNHLY, FYNNEI. The CDR3 has 15 amino acids. V shed 6 bases, J shed 2 bases, and the junction held 4 bases outside the gene matches. The CDR3 DNA follows: TGTGCCAGCAGCGAACTAGCGGGGGACACAGATACGCAGTATTTT. It yields the protein CASSELAGDTDTQYF.

The chain is built from TRBV6-5 and TRBJ1-2; 8 nucleotides align to TRBD1. Germline trimming cut 5 bases from V and 6 bases from J; bases unmatched to any gene: 5. CDR1 and CDR2 (germline): MNHEY, SVGAGI. The CDR3 extends over 13 amino acids. CDR3 DNA: TGTGCCAGCAGTCTTGACAGGGGTGATGGCTACACCTTC. Encoded protein: CASSLDRGDGYTF.

This chain connects TRBV2 to TRBJ2-3, with D maybe TRBD2 (5 bases). From germline, CDR1 is SNHLY and CDR2 FYNNEI. Trimming took off 1 base at V and 0 bases at J, with 11 bases between the two ends. The CDR3 has 16 amino acids. CDR3 amino acids: CASSEEAVASTDTQYF. The CDR3 DNA sequence: TGTGCCAGCAGTGAAGAAGCGGTCGCTAGCACAGATACGCAGTATTTT.

This clone appeared a single time. V and J are TRBV19 and TRBJ1-1; weak D call: TRBD1 (6 bases). CDR3 length equals 15 residues. Trimming took 6 bases from V and 1 from J, leaving 15 bases between them. CDR1 and CDR2 (germline): LNHDA, SQIVND (reference sequence). In nucleotides, the CDR3 is TGTGCCAGTAGGACCGGGACACTTGGGAACACTGAAGCTTTCTTT. Translating it yields CASRTGTLGNTEAFF.

The chain has TRBV28 and TRBJ2-2, with D possibly matching TRBD1 (5 bases). Trimming took 3 bases from V and 14 from J, leaving 19 bases between them. CDR3 length: 14 amino acids. Germline lookup yields CDR1 MDHEN and CDR2 SYDVKM. The CDR3 spells CASSFRSGQGSLFF. CDR3 coding DNA: TGTGCCAGCAGTTTTAGATCTGGGCAGGGAAGTCTGTTTTTT.

The chain employs TRBV7-3 and TRBJ2-7, with 7 bases matching TRBD2. V was pared by 5 bases and J by 3 bases, with 4 bases of the junction left unmatched. The CDR3 runs 13 residues. Germline values: CDR1 SGHTA, CDR2 FQGTGA. The CDR3 nucleotides are TGTGCCAGCAGCCCCTCGGGAGGCTACGAGCAGTACTTC. Its protein product is CASSPSGGYEQYF.

V and J are TRBV6-5 and TRBJ2-1; tentatively, D is TRBD1 (7 bases). Trimming left V 0 bases short and J 10 bases short, with 19 bases between. CDR1 MNHEY and CDR2 SVGAGI come from the germline V gene. This CDR3 contains 16 residues. CDR3 in DNA: TGTGCCAGCAGTTACTCGATTAACAGGGGAGGAGGAGAGCAGTTCTTC. Protein sequence: CASSYSINRGGGEQFF.

This rearrangement joins TRBV7-2 to TRBJ2-7; D perhaps matches TRBD2 (6 bases). The CDR3 covers 15 residues. Germline lookup yields CDR1 SGHTA and CDR2 FQGNSA. V was trimmed by 5 bases and J by 7 bases, leaving 21 bases between them. CDR3 amino acids: CASSTRGTWGLEQYF. CDR3 coding DNA: TGTGCCAGCAGCACAAGAGGGACTTGGGGTTTGGAGCAGTACTTC.

The chain uses TRBV6-5 and TRBJ1-3; D is unclear. Trimming pared 4 bases from V and 4 bases from J, leaving 17 bases between. CDR3 length equals 16 residues. Germline V gives CDR1 MNHEY, CDR2 SVGAGI. CDR3 DNA: TGTGCCAGCAGTTTACGACTGACTCACCGCGGAAACACCATATATTTT. It translates to CASSLRLTHRGNTIYF.

The V call is TRBV30, the J call TRBJ2-3, with TRBD2 as a possible D gene (5 bases). Germline V gene data show CDR1 as GTSNPN and CDR2 as SVGIG (reference sequence). This CDR3 has 13 amino acids. V shed 5 bases and J shed 3 bases, with 12 bases lying between them. The DNA for the CDR3 is TGTGCCTGGGAAGGAGGACGAACAGATACGCAGTATTTT. Its protein product is CAWEGGRTDTQYF.

The rearrangement links TRBV19 to TRBJ1-2, with D possibly matching TRBD1 (5 bases). The CDR3 loop spans 15 amino acids. CDR1 is LNHDA and CDR2 is SQIVND in the germline V gene (reference sequence). Trimming took off 1 base at V and 5 bases at J, with 14 bases between the two ends. The CDR3 DNA is TGTGCCAGTAGTATAGGCGGAGGGGCGAGATATGGCTACACCTTC. This translates into CASSIGGGARYGYTF.

The V gene is TRBV19, the J gene TRBJ1-2, with D maybe TRBD1 (6 bases). The germline CDR1 and CDR2 sequences are LNHDA and SQIVND (reference sequence). The V gene lost 5 bases and the J gene lost 0 bases, with 10 bases spanning the gap. The CDR3 is 14 residues long. CDR3 protein: CASSPGTTNYGYTF. CDR3 DNA: TGTGCCAGTAGTCCCGGGACAACTAACTATGGCTACACCTTC. The whole variable domain, filled in from reference TRBV19 and TRBJ1-2, reads DGGITQSPKYLFRKEGQNVTLSCEQNLNHDAMYWYRQDPGQGLRLIYYSQIVNDFQKGDIAEGYSVSREKKESFPLTVTSAQKNPTAFYLCASSPGTTNYGYTFGSGTRLTVV.